This TCR beta chain emerged from a study of beta chain features in type 1 diabetes. What was sequenced were expressed TCRB transcripts, since all of the isolated RNA had been reverse transcribed. Produced via immunoSEQ multiplex PCR; TCRdb's table is partial and in-frame only. This sample has about 700,000 clones; roughly 13% occur once, and the top ten carry about 0.02%. Every donor provided one heparinised blood draw, which averaged about 110 mL. Study-wide points: Patients with type 1 diabetes showed fewer VDJ junction insertions and more deletions. Within each of all four CD4+ subsets, Type 1 diabetes patients had TCRB CDR3s that were moderately but significantly shorter. For patients, the naive, central memory and Treg TCRB repertoires appeared more alike than for healthy donors.

The ends were cut back, 0 bases at V and 5 bases at J, with 5 bases in the middle. CDR1 and CDR2 (germline): SGDLS, YYNGEE. This CDR3 contains 12 residues. The sample holds a few counts of this clone. Its antigen is as yet unknown. The same CDR3 arises from other DNA sequences in this sample as well. This chain links TRBV9 with TRBJ2-5; D not certain. The sequence was collected from a man aged 18-30 years with type 1 diabetes. The sequenced sample was naive CD4+ T cells from blood. CDR3 DNA: TGTGCCAGCAGCGTAGTCGGGGAGACCCAGTACTTC. Translating it yields CASSVVGETQYF.